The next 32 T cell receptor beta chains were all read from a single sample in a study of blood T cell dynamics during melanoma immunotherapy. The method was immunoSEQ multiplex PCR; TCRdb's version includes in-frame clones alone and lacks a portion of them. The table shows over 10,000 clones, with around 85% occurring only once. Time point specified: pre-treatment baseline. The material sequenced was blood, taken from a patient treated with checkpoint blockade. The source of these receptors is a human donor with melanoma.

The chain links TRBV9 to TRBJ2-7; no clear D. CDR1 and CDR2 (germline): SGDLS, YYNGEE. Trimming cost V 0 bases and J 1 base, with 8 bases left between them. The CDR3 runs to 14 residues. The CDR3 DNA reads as TGTGCCAGCAGCGTAGGCCCGCTGTCCTACGAGCAGTACTTC. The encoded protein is CASSVGPLSYEQYF.

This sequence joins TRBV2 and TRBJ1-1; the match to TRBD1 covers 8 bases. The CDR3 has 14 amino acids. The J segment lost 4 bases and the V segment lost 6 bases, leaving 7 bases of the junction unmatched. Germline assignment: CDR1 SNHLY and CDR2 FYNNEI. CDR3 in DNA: TGTGCCAGCAGAGGGACAGGTGGGATCACTGAAGCTTTCTTT. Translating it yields CASRGTGGITEAFF.

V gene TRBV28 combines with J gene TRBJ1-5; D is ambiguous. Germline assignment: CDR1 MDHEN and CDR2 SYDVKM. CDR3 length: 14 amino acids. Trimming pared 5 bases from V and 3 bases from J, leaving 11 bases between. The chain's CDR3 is CASSAGLLNQPQHF. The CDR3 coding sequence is TGTGCCAGCAGTGCGGGATTACTCAATCAGCCCCAGCATTTT.

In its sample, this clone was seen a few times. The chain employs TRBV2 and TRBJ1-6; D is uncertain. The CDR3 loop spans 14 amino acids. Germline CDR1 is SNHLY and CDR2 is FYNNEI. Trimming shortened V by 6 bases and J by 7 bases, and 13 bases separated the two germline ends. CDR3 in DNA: TGTGCCAGCAGGGTACTCGGGCGGAATTCACCCCTCCACTTT. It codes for CASRVLGRNSPLHF.

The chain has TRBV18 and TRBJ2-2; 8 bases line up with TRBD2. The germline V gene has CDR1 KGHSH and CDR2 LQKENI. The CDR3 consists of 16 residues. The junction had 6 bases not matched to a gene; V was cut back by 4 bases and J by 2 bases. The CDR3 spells CASSLLSGRNTGELFF. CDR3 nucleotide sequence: TGTGCCAGCTCACTCTTGAGCGGGAGAAACACCGGGGAGCTGTTTTTT.

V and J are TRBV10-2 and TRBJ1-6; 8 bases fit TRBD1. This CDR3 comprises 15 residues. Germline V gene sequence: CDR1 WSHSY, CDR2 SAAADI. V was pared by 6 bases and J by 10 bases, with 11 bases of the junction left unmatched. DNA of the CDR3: TGCGCCAGCAGCAACCCGGGACAGGTCAAGTCACCCCTCCACTTT. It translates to CASSNPGQVKSPLHF.

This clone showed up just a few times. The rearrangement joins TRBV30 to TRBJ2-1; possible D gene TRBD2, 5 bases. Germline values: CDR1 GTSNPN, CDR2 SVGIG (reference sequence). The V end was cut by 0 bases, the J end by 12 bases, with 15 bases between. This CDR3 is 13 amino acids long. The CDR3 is CAWSVGGGTAQFF. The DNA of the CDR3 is TGTGCCTGGAGTGTAGGAGGCGGCACGGCGCAGTTCTTC.

CDR3 bases: TGTGCCAGCAAAAGGGGGGGAAGGAGCAATCAGCCCCAGCATTTT. This sequence encodes CASKRGGRSNQPQHF. The genes are TRBV6-4 and TRBJ1-5, with a weak D call TRBD1 (6 bases). The ends were cut back, 7 bases at V and 1 base at J, with 14 bases in the middle. Germline V gene lookup returns CDR1 MRHNA and CDR2 SNTAGT. CDR3 length equals 15 residues.

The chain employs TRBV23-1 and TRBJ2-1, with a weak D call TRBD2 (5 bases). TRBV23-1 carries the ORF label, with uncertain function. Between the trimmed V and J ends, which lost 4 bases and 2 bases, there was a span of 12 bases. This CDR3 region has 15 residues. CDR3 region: CASSPLSGTYNEQFF. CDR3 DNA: TGCGCCAGCAGTCCCCTGAGCGGAACCTACAATGAGCAGTTCTTC.

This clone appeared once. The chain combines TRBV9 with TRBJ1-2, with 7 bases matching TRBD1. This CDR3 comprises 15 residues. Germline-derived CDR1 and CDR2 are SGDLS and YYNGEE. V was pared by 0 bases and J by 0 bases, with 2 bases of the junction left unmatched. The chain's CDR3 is CASSVGGQTNYGYTF. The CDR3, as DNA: TGTGCCAGCAGCGTAGGGGGACAGACTAACTATGGCTACACCTTC.

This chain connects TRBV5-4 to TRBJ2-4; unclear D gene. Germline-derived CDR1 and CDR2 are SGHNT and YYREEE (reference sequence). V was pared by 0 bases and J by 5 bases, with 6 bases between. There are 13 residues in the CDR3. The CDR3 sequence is CASSLDPQNIQYF. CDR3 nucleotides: TGTGCCAGCAGCTTGGACCCGCAAAACATTCAGTACTTC.

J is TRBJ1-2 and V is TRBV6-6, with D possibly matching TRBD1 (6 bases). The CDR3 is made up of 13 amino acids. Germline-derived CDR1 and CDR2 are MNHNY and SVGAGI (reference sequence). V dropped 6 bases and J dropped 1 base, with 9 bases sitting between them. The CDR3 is CASRHRDNYGYTF. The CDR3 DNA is TGTGCCAGCAGGCACAGGGATAACTATGGCTACACCTTC.

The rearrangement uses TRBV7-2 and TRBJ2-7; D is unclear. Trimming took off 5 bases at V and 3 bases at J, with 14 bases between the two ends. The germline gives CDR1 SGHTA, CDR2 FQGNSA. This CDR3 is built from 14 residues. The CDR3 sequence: CASSPYARRYEQYF. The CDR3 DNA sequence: TGTGCCAGCAGCCCCTATGCGCGACGCTACGAGCAGTACTTC. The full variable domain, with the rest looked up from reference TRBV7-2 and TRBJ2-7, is GAGVSQSPSNKVTEKGKDVELRCDPISGHTALYWYRQSLGQGLEFLIYFQGNSAPDKSGLPSDRFSAERTGGSVSTLTIQRTQQEDSAVYLCASSPYARRYEQYFGPGTRLTVT.

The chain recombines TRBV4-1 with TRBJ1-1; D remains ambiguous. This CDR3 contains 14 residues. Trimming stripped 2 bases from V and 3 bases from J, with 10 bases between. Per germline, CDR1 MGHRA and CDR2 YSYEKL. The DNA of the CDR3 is TGCGCCAGCAGCCAAAGCCGCGCGTACACTGAAGCTTTCTTT. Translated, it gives CASSQSRAYTEAFF.

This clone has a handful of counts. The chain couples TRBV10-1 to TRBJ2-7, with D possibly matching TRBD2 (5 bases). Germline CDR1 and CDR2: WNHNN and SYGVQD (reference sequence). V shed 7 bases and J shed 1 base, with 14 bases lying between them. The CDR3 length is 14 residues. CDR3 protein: CASTRGLGSYEQYF. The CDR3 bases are TGCGCCAGCACCCGGGGATTAGGGTCCTACGAGCAGTACTTC.

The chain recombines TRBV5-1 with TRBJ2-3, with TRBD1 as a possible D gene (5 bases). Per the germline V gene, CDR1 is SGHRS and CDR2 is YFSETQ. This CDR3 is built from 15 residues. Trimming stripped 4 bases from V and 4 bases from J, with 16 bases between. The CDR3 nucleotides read TGCGCCAGCAGCCCAGAACCAGGACAATCAGATACGCAGTATTTT. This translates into CASSPEPGQSDTQYF.

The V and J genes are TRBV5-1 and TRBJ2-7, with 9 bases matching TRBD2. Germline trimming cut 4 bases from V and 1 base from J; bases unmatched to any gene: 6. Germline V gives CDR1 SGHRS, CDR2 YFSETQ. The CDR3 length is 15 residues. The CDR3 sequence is CASSGGTSRSYEQYF. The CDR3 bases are TGCGCCAGCAGCGGAGGGACTAGCCGGTCCTACGAGCAGTACTTC.

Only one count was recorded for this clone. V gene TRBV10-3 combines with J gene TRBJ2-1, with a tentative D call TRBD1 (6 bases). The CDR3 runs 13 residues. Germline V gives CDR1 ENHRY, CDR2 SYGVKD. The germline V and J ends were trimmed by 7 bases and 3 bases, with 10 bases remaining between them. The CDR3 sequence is CAITDSDYNEQFF. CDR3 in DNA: TGTGCCATCACGGACAGTGACTACAATGAGCAGTTCTTC.

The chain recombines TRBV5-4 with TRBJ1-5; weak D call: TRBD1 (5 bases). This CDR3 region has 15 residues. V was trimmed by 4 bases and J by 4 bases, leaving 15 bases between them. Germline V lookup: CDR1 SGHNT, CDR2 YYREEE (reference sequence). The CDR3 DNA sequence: TGTGCCAGCAGCCTAGACAGTTCCCTTAATCAGCCCCAGCATTTT. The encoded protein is CASSLDSSLNQPQHF. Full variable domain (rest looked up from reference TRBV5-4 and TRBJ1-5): ETGVTQSPTHLIKTRGQQVTLRCSSQSGHNTVSWYQQALGQGPQFIFQYYREEENGRGNFPPRFSGLQFPNYSSELNVNALELDDSALYLCASSLDSSLNQPQHFGDGTRLSIL.

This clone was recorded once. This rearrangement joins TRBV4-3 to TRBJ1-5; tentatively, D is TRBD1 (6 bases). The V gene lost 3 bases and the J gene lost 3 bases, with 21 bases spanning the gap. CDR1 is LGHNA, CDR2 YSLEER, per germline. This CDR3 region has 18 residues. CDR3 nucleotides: TGCGCCAGCAGCCAGCCTAAGAAGACACAGGGAACCAATCAGCCCCAGCATTTT. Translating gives CASSQPKKTQGTNQPQHF.

This chain's CDR3 is CASRLDRATNQPQHF. Written as DNA, the CDR3 is TGTGCCAGTAGGTTGGACAGGGCAACCAATCAGCCCCAGCATTTT. This chain links TRBV19 with TRBJ1-5, with TRBD1 matching over 8 bases. The trim removed 6 bases at V and 3 bases at J, leaving 7 bases unmatched. The CDR3 contains 15 residues. Germline CDR1 LNHDA, CDR2 SQIVND (reference sequence). The full variable domain, rest sourced from reference TRBV19 and TRBJ1-5, is DGGITQSPKYLFRKEGQNVTLSCEQNLNHDAMYWYRQDPGQGLRLIYYSQIVNDFQKGDIAEGYSVSREKKESFPLTVTSAQKNPTAFYLCASRLDRATNQPQHFGDGTRLSIL.

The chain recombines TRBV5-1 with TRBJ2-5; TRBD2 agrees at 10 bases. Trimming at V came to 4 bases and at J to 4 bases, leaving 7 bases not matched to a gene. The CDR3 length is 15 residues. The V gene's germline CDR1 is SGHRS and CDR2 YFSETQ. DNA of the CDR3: TGCGCCAGCAGCAGAAGCGGGGGGGCAGTAGAGACCCAGTACTTC. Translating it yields CASSRSGGAVETQYF.

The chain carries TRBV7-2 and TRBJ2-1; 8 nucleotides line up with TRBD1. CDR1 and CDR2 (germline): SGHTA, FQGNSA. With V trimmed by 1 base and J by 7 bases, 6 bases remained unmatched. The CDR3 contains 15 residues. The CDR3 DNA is TGTGCCAGCAGCTTAGGGACAGGGCCGGGAAATGAGCAGTTCTTC. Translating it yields CASSLGTGPGNEQFF.

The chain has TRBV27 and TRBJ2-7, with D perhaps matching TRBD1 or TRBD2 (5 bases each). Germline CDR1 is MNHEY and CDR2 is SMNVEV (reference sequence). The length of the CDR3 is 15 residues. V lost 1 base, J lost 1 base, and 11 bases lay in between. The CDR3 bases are TGTGCCAGCAGTTTATTTGGGGGTTTGTCCTACGAGCAGTACTTC. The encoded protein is CASSLFGGLSYEQYF.

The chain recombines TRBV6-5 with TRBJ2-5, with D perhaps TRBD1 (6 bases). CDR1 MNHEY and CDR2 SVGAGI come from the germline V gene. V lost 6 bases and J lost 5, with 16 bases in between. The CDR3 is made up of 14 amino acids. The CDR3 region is CASRLTTDRETQYF. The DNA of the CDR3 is TGTGCCAGCAGACTAACTACCGACAGGGAGACCCAGTACTTC.

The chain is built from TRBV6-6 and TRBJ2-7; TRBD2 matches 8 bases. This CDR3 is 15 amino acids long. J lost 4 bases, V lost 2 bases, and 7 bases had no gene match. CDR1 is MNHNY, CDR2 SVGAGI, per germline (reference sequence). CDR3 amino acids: CASSYNPGLGYEQYF. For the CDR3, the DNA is TGTGCCAGCAGTTACAACCCGGGACTAGGTTACGAGCAGTACTTC.

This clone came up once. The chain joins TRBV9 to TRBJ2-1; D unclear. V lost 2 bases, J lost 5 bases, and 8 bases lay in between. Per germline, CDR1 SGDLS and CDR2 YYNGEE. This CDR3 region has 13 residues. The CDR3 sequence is CASSVGNNNEQFF. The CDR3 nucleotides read TGTGCCAGCAGCGTCGGAAATAACAATGAGCAGTTCTTC.

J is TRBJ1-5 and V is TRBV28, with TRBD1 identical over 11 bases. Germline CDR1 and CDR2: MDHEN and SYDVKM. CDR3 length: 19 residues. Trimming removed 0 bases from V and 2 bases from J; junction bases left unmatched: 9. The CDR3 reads CASSLWGQGDLNGNQPQHF. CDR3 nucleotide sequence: TGTGCCAGCAGTTTATGGGGACAGGGGGATTTGAATGGCAATCAGCCCCAGCATTTT.

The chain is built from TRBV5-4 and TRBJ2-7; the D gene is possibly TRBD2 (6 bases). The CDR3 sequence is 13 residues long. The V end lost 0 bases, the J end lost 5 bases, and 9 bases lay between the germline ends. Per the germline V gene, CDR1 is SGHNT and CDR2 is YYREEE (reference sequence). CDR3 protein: CASSLVLANEQYF. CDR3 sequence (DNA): TGTGCCAGCAGCTTGGTACTAGCCAACGAGCAGTACTTC.

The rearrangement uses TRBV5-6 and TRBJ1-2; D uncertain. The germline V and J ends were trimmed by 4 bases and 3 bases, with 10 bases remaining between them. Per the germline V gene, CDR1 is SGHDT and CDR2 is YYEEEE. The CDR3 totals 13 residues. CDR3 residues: CASSPRVYYGYTF. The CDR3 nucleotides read TGTGCCAGCAGCCCTCGGGTCTACTATGGCTACACCTTC.

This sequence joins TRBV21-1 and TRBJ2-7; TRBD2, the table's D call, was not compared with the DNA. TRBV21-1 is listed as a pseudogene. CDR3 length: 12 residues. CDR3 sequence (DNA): TGTGCCAGCAGATGGGGAGCCTACGAGCAGTACTTC. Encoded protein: CASRWGAYEQYF.

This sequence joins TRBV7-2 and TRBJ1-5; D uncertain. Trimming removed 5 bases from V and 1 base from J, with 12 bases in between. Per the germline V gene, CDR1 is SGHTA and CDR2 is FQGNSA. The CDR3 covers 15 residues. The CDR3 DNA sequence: TGTGCCAGCAGCGCCCGCCCTGGCAGCAATCAGCCCCAGCATTTT. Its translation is CASSARPGSNQPQHF.